These 8 T cell receptor beta chains share one sample of origin, sequenced in a study of blood T cell repertoires in COVID-19. Using immunoSEQ multiplex PCR, the repertoire was profiled, and TCRdb retains in-frame clones only, with some absent. The table has some 150,000 clones, 84% seen once. Sequenced material: peripheral blood. These receptors were taken from a human donor in a cohort sampled during active COVID-19.

This clone was seen a single time. The chain links TRBV19 to TRBJ1-5; a weak D match, TRBD1 (6 bases). The CDR3 totals 14 residues. Trimming took off 5 bases at V and 4 bases at J, with 12 bases between the two ends. In germline, CDR1 is LNHDA, CDR2 SQIVND (reference sequence). The CDR3 region is CASSAFTGNQPQHF. DNA for the CDR3: TGTGCCAGTAGTGCCTTCACAGGGAATCAGCCCCAGCATTTT.

The chain couples TRBV12-3 or TRBV12-4 to TRBJ1-1; D is uncertain. The CDR3 length is 13 residues. Trimming shortened V by 6 bases and J by 1 base, and 9 bases separated the two germline ends. CDR3 region: CASSMERNTEAFF. CDR3 sequence (DNA): TGTGCCAGCAGCATGGAGAGGAACACTGAAGCTTTCTTT.

The chain combines TRBV7-2 with TRBJ2-1; possible D gene TRBD2, 5 bases. Germline V CDR1 and CDR2: SGHTA, FQGNSA. V lost 2 bases and J lost 6, with 14 bases in between. CDR3 length equals 15 residues. CDR3 sequence (DNA): TGTGCCAGCAGCTTATTCCGGGGTAAAGTCAATGAGCAGTTCTTC. Its translation is CASSLFRGKVNEQFF.

This clone was counted once. This chain connects TRBV5-4 to TRBJ2-3; 10 bases fit TRBD2. Germline V gives CDR1 SGHNT, CDR2 YYREEE (reference sequence). V lost 0 bases and J lost 3; bases outside the gene matches: 7. This CDR3 region has 17 residues. CDR3: CASSLGSGGAGTDTQYF. CDR3 bases: TGTGCCAGCAGCTTGGGAAGCGGGGGGGCAGGAACAGATACGCAGTATTTT.

The sample holds many counts of this clone. Other DNA sequences in the same sample also yield this CDR3. The chain links TRBV18 to TRBJ2-7; 10 nucleotides agree with TRBD1. V lost 2 bases to trimming and J lost 2 bases; unmatched junction nucleotides: 0. Germline V lookup: CDR1 KGHSH, CDR2 LQKENI. CDR3 length: 14 residues. The CDR3 here is CASSPGTGAYEQYF. The CDR3 DNA follows: TGTGCCAGCTCACCAGGGACAGGGGCCTACGAGCAGTACTTC.

This chain uses TRBV2 with TRBJ1-4; 7 positions match TRBD1. The CDR3 extends over 16 amino acids. Germline trimming cut 1 base from V and 7 bases from J; bases unmatched to any gene: 9. Germline values: CDR1 SNHLY, CDR2 FYNNEI. CDR3 in DNA: TGTGCCAGCAGTGAAGGCGGTCGGACAGGCCCTGAAAAACTGTTTTTT. Protein: CASSEGGRTGPEKLFF.

This chain uses TRBV5-1 with TRBJ1-1, with D perhaps matching TRBD1 (6 bases). The CDR3 is 14 residues long. Per germline, CDR1 SGHRS and CDR2 YFSETQ. V lost 4 bases to trimming and J lost 10 bases, with 20 bases between them. The CDR3, as DNA: TGCGCCAGCAGCGCAGGGGAGATGAGAGGGATAGCTTTCTTT. This codes for CASSAGEMRGIAFF.

This clone was recorded a few times. The chain carries TRBV6-2 or TRBV6-3 and TRBJ2-7, with a possible D match to TRBD1 (5 bases). Between the trimmed V and J ends, which lost 4 bases and 6 bases, there was a span of 13 bases. The CDR3 is made up of 13 amino acids. Germline V CDR1 and CDR2: MNHEY, SVGEGT. DNA of the CDR3: TGTGCCAGCAGTTCATATCTCCAGGGCGAGCAGTACTTC. Translating gives CASSSYLQGEQYF.